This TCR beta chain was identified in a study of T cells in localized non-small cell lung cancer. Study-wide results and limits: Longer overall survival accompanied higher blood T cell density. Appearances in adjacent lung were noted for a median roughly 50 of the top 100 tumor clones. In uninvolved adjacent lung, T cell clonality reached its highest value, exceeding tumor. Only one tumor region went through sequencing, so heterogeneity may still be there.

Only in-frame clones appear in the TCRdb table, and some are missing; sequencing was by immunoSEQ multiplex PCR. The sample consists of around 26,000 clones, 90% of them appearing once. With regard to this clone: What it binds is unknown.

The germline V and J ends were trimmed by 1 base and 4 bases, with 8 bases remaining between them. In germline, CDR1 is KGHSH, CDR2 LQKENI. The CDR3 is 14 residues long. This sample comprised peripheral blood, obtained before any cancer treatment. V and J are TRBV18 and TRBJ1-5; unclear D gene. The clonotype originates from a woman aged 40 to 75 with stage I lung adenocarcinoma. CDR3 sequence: CASSPQTENQPQHF. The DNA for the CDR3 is TGTGCCAGCTCACCACAAACAGAGAATCAGCCCCAGCATTTT. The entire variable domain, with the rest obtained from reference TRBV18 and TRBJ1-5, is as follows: NAGVMQNPRHLVRRRGQEARLRCSPMKGHSHVYWYRQLPEEGLKFMVYLQKENIIDESGMPKERFSAEFPKEGPSILRIQQVVRGDSAAYFCASSPQTENQPQHFGDGTRLSIL.